This T cell receptor (beta chain) was captured in a study of blood T cell repertoires in COVID-19. CDR1 is SEHNR, CDR2 FQNEAQ, per germline (reference sequence). This CDR3 region has 19 residues. V was clipped by 2 bases and J by 0 bases, with 17 bases between them. Using immunoSEQ multiplex PCR, the repertoire was profiled, and TCRdb retains in-frame clones only, with some absent. The sample consists of about 26,000 clones, about 90% of them appearing once. The chain is built from TRBV7-9 and TRBJ2-6; the D gene is possibly TRBD2 (5 bases). The material sequenced was peripheral blood. This sequence was found in a human donor in a cohort sampled during active COVID-19. CDR3 region: CASSLMRAQILSGANVLTF. In DNA form, the CDR3 reads TGTGCCAGCAGCTTAATGAGGGCACAGATCCTCTCTGGGGCCAACGTCCTGACTTTC.